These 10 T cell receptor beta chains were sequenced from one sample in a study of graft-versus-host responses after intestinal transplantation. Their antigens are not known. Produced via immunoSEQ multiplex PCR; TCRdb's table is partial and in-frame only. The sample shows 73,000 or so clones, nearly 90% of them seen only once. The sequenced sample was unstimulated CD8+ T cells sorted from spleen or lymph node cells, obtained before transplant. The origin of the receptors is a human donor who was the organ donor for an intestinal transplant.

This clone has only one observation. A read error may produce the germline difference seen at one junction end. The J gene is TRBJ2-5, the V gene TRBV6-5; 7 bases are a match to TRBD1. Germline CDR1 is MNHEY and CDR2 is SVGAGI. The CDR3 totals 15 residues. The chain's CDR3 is CASNYQGQSQETQYF. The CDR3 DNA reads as TGTGCCAGCAATTACCAGGGACAGAGCCAAGAGACCCAGTACTTC.

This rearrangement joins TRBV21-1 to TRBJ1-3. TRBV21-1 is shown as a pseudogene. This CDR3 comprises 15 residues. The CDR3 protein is CASSKAEVSGNTIYF. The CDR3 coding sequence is TGTGCCAGCAGCAAAGCAGAGGTTTCTGGAAACACCATATATTTT.

CDR3 sequence: CASSLEGPGQGTYGYTF. The CDR3 bases are TGTGCCAGCAGCTTAGAGGGACCGGGACAGGGAACCTATGGCTACACCTTC. The rearrangement joins TRBV7-9 to TRBJ1-2, with 9 bases matching TRBD1. V was pared by 1 base and J by 4 bases, with 10 bases of the junction left unmatched. Per the germline V gene, CDR1 is SEHNR and CDR2 is FQNEAQ (reference sequence). This CDR3 has 17 residues. The complete variable domain, with remaining parts taken from reference TRBV7-9 and TRBJ1-2, reads DTGVSQNPRHKITKRGQNVTFRCDPISEHNRLYWYRQTLGQGPEFLTYFQNEAQLEKSRLLSDRFSAERPKGSFSTLEIQRTEQGDSAMYLCASSLEGPGQGTYGYTFGSGTRLTVV.

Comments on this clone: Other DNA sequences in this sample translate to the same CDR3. CDR3 amino acids: CASRTLRQKAKNIQYF. CDR3 DNA sequence: TGTGCCAGCAGAACCTTACGACAGAAGGCCAAAAACATTCAGTACTTC. The rearrangement joins TRBV27 to TRBJ2-4, with a tentative D call TRBD1 (5 bases). Germline V CDR1 and CDR2: MNHEY, SMNVEV (reference sequence). The ends were cut back, 6 bases at V and 1 base at J, with 16 bases in the middle. This CDR3 has 16 residues.

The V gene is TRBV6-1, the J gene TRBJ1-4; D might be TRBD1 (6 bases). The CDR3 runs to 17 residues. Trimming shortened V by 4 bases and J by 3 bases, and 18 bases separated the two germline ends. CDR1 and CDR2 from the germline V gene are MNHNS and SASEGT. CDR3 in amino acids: CASSAFPGDEANEKLFF. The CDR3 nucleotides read TGTGCCAGCAGTGCTTTTCCAGGGGACGAGGCTAATGAAAAACTGTTTTTT.

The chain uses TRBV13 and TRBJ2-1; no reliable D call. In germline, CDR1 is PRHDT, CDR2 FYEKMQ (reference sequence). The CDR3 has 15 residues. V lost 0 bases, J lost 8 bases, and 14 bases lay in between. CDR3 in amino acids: CASSLGGFTLDEQFF. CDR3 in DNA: TGTGCCAGCAGCTTAGGGGGCTTTACCCTCGATGAGCAGTTCTTC.

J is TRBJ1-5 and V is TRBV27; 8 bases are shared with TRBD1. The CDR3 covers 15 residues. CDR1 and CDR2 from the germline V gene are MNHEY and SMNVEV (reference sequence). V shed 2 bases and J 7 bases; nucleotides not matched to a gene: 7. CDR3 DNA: TGTGCCAGCAGTTTACAAGGACAGGGCGGCCAGCCCCAGCATTTT. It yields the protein CASSLQGQGGQPQHF.

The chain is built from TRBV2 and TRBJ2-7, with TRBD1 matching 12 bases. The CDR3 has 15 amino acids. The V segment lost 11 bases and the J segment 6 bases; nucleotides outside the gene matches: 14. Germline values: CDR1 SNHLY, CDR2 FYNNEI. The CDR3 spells CAGYPRDRGRSEQYV. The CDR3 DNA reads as TGTGCCGGCTATCCCCGGGACAGGGGGCGATCCGAGCAGTACGTC.

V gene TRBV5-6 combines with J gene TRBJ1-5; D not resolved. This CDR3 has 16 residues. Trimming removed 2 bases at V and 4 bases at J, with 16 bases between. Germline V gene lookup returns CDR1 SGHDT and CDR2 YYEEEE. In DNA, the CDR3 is TGTGCCAGCAGCTTAACACTCCTCGGGGAAAATCAGCCCCAGCATTTT. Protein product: CASSLTLLGENQPQHF.

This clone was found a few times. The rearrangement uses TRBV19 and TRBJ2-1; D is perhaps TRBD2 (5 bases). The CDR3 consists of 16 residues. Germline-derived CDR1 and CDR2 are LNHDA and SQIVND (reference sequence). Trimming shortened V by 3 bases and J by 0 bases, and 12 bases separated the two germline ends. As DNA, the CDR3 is TGTGCCAGTAGTATGCCGACGGGAAGCTCCTACAATGAGCAGTTCTTC. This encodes CASSMPTGSSYNEQFF.